This TCR beta chain was captured in a study of cytomegalovirus exposure and HLA in healthy donors. Trimming left V 5 bases short and J 0 bases short, with 21 bases between. Germline assignment: CDR1 SGHDN and CDR2 FVKESK. The CDR3 is 18 amino acids. Primers included in the PCR were 60 Vbeta and 13 Jbeta primers. Sequencing was performed with immunoSEQ multiplex PCR; in TCRdb, only in-frame clones are kept and a portion is missing. The sample contains tens of thousands of clones, 60% to 80% of which appear only once. Notes on this clone: Antigen specificity is unknown.

The study's findings and limits: About 87% or about 30% of the time was how often most TCR beta V segments were productive, according to an earlier analysis. Under in vitro conditions, a few CMV-associated chains were confirmed as specific for CMV antigens. Certain sequence variants were highly shared and formed a cluster, and this cluster was likely a sequencing artifact. A later analysis revealed that TCR association rates differed between HLA loci, peaking at DRB1 and bottoming out at HLA-C.

The TCR comes from a middle-aged woman in good health and CMV-seronegative. The chain links TRBV14 to TRBJ2-3, with D maybe TRBD1 (5 bases). The sample comprised PBMCs. The CDR3 loop reads CASSIRRGRPLSTDTQYF. The CDR3 coding sequence is TGTGCCAGCAGCATTCGAAGGGGCCGGCCCCTGAGCACAGATACGCAGTATTTT.